This T cell receptor (beta chain) was obtained from a study of blood T cell repertoires in COVID-19. In the study overall: T cells, B-cell-depleted T cells, or PBMCs provided the cDNA or gDNA that served as material.

This clone was observed a handful of times. V lost 6 bases to trimming and J lost 3 bases, with 14 bases between them. The germline gives CDR1 MNHEY, CDR2 SVGAGI. CDR3 length: 14 residues. Method: immunoSEQ multiplex PCR; TCRdb's copy keeps in-frame clones and lacks some. Among approximately 110,000 clones listed, approximately 84% were seen once. The V and J genes are TRBV6-5 and TRBJ1-1; D is perhaps TRBD1 (5 bases). This TCR was sampled from a middle-aged woman with acute or convalescent COVID-19. Sequenced: peripheral blood. CDR3 sequence: CASSRRVRDTEAFF. In DNA form, the CDR3 reads TGTGCCAGCAGCCGCAGGGTTAGGGACACTGAAGCTTTCTTT.